These T cell receptor beta chains were read from a single sample in a study of identical twins. TCRdb analysed the 5' RACE reads with MiXCR anew, one entry per CDR3 protein. The sample holds some 690,000 distinct CDR3 sequences; around 20% are singletons and the top ten take around 4.4%. The same data also contributed to another study, on T cells expressing NK-cell markers.

Sample: PBMCs. These receptors came from a woman aged 18-29 years in good health. The conserved cysteine and the conserved F or W are not part of the CDR3 here.

V gene: TRBV10-3
J gene: TRBJ2-1
CDR3 protein: AISGGLAGGSSYNEQF

V gene: TRBV7-2
J gene: TRBJ2-7
CDR3 protein: ASRLGTYEQY

V gene: TRBV5-1
J gene: TRBJ2-7
CDR3 protein: ASSLKGTVYSYEQY

V gene: TRBV29-1
J gene: TRBJ2-7
CDR3 protein: SVARGTSIYEQY

V gene: TRBV20-1
J gene: TRBJ2-1
CDR3 protein: SAGTSGLSHEQF

V gene: TRBV6-5
J gene: TRBJ2-2
CDR3 protein: ASSSGQRERELF

V gene: TRBV6-2/TRBV6-3
J gene: TRBJ1-6
CDR3 protein: ASCFRTLYNSPLH

V gene: TRBV2
J gene: TRBJ2-2
CDR3 protein: ARGPANTGELF

V gene: TRBV20-1
J gene: TRBJ2-3
CDR3 protein: SALDRRADTQY

V gene: TRBV7-8
J gene: TRBJ1-5
CDR3 protein: ASSSPGRWGNQPQH

V gene: TRBV9
J gene: TRBJ2-3
CDR3 protein: ASSSQQRITDTQY

V gene: TRBV7-8
J gene: TRBJ1-2
CDR3 protein: ASSLARGRTGAYNYGYT

V gene: TRBV19
J gene: TRBJ1-5
CDR3 protein: ASSMGGQINQPQH

V gene: TRBV20-1
J gene: TRBJ2-1
CDR3 protein: SAQGRGQGKGRSNEQF